A selection of T cell receptor beta chains follows, all from one sample in a study of tumour-infiltrating T cells in Burkitt lymphoma. Profiled with immunoSEQ multiplex PCR; TCRdb holds only in-frame clones, not every one. The sample lists 4,000 to 5,500 clones; about 11% were seen once. The material sequenced was tumor tissue. The receptors shown here come from a human donor with diffuse large B-cell lymphoma. CDR3s include the opening cysteine and the closing phenylalanine or tryptophan. The order of the fields is CDR3 protein, V gene, J gene.

CDR3 protein: CASSLYRGAQETQYF
V gene: TRBV5-4
J gene: TRBJ2-5

CDR3 protein: CASSFDRPLPTASYEQYF
V gene: TRBV27
J gene: TRBJ2-7

CDR3 protein: CASSLAFGSEQYF
V gene: TRBV7-7
J gene: TRBJ2-7

CDR3 protein: CASGTRPGELFF
V gene: TRBV6-5
J gene: TRBJ2-2

CDR3 protein: CASSLGPTDLQETQYF
V gene: TRBV7-9
J gene: TRBJ2-5

CDR3 protein: CAISLHAGTGGLYGYTF
V gene: TRBV10-3
J gene: TRBJ1-2

CDR3 protein: CASSIGGREGEKLFF
V gene: TRBV19
J gene: TRBJ1-4

CDR3 protein: CASSFPNYGYTF
V gene: TRBV28
J gene: TRBJ1-2

CDR3 protein: CASSLGTTDTQYF
V gene: TRBV7-2
J gene: TRBJ2-3

CDR3 protein: CASSRNLRVATDTQYF
V gene: TRBV18
J gene: TRBJ2-3

CDR3 protein: CASSQQGAYNSPLHF
V gene: TRBV14
J gene: TRBJ1-6

CDR3 protein: CASTPPETGGETQYF
V gene: TRBV28
J gene: TRBJ2-5

CDR3 protein: CASSWDGVYGYTF
V gene: TRBV5-5
J gene: TRBJ1-2

CDR3 protein: CASSPLKGTGELFF
V gene: TRBV18
J gene: TRBJ2-2

CDR3 protein: CASSLGLPNTEAFF
V gene: TRBV5-1
J gene: TRBJ1-1